The 2 T cell receptor beta chains reported below all come from one sample, sequenced in a study of T cell responses to AZD1222 COVID-19 vaccine. Method: immunoSEQ multiplex PCR; TCRdb's copy keeps in-frame clones and lacks some. The table shows roughly 150,000 clones, with roughly nine tenths occurring only once. The source material was peripheral blood, sampled 28 days after the second AZD1222 dose. These receptors all stem from an adult who received the AZD1222 COVID-19 vaccine.

The gene calls are TRBV7-9 and TRBJ1-2; 7 bases match TRBD1. This CDR3 has 15 amino acids. The germline V gene has CDR1 SEHNR and CDR2 FQNEAQ (reference sequence). The V gene end was trimmed by 7 bases and the J gene end by 4 bases; junction bases not matched to a gene: 12. DNA of the CDR3: TGTGCCAGCAAGCTCCAAGGGGGCAGCGGCTATGGCTACACCTTC. Protein sequence: CASKLQGGSGYGYTF.

In this sample, this clone turned up once. The chain combines TRBV29-1 with TRBJ1-1; D may be TRBD1 (6 bases). Germline values: CDR1 SQVTM, CDR2 ANQGSEA. The CDR3 loop spans 11 amino acids. V lost 4 bases to trimming and J lost 6 bases, with 9 bases between them. In DNA, the CDR3 is TGCAGCGTTGTATGGGGGCCTGAAGCTTTCTTT. It codes for CSVVWGPEAFF.